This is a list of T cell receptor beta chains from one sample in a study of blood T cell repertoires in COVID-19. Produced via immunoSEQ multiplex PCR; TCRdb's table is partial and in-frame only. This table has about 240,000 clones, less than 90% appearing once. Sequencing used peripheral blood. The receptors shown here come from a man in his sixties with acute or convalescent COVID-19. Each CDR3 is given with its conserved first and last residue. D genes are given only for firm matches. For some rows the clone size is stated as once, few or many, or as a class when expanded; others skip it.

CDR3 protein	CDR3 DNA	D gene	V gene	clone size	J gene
CAATQVAAEAFF	TGTGCCGCAACTCAGGTGGCAGCCGAAGCTTTCTTT	NA	TRBV28	NA	TRBJ1-1
CASSLIAASGRQNRYNEQFF	TGTGCCAGCAGCTTAATTGCGGCTAGCGGGAGACAAAACCGCTACAATGAGCAGTTCTTC	TRBD2	TRBV7-3	NA	TRBJ2-1
CASSRDRESNQPQHF	TGTGCCAGCTCCCGGGACAGGGAGAGCAATCAGCCCCAGCATTTT	TRBD1	TRBV19	NA	TRBJ1-5
CASSDWTGTDTQYF	TGTGCCAGCAGTGATTGGACTGGCACAGATACGCAGTATTTT	NA	TRBV25-1	NA	TRBJ2-3
CSARQGGGYEQYF	TGCAGCGCTCGACAGGGAGGCGGCTACGAGCAGTACTTC	NA	TRBV29-1	NA	TRBJ2-7
CASSLGGYQETQYF	TGTGCCAGCAGCCTCGGCGGATATCAAGAGACCCAGTACTTC	NA	TRBV11-2	NA	TRBJ2-5
CASRLTGKGEKLFF	TGCGCCAGCAGGTTGACAGGAAAGGGTGAAAAACTGTTTTTT	NA	TRBV5-1	NA	TRBJ1-4
CATSPRLVKGAGEQYF	TGTGCCACCAGCCCCCGTTTAGTAAAGGGGGCAGGAGAGCAGTACTTC	TRBD1	TRBV6-2/TRBV6-3	NA	TRBJ2-7
CASSIGRGGNYGYTF	TGTGCCAGTAGTATTGGCCGGGGAGGGAACTATGGCTACACCTTC	NA	TRBV19	NA	TRBJ1-2
CASSPLGQGAASTDTQYF	TGTGCCAGCAGCCCCCTCGGACAGGGAGCCGCTAGCACAGATACGCAGTATTTT	TRBD1	TRBV7-3	NA	TRBJ2-3
CASSWGRRGVVRYEQYF	TGTGCCAGCAGCTGGGGTAGGAGGGGCGTAGTCCGCTACGAGCAGTACTTC	NA	TRBV11-3	NA	TRBJ2-7
CASSQLRGGSTEAFF	TGTGCCAGCAGCCAACTTCGGGGGGGGAGCACTGAAGCTTTCTTT	NA	TRBV11-1	NA	TRBJ1-1
CASSLVRGNTEAFF	TGTGCCAGCAGCTTAGTCCGGGGGAACACTGAAGCTTTCTTT	NA	TRBV11-3	NA	TRBJ1-1
CASTPGQLSGANVLTF	TGCGCCAGCACCCCGGGACAGCTATCTGGGGCCAACGTCCTGACTTTC	TRBD1	TRBV5-1	few	TRBJ2-6
CAISLLSGDSGNTIYF	TGTGCCATCAGTCTACTCTCAGGGGACTCTGGAAACACCATATATTTT	NA	TRBV10-3	NA	TRBJ1-3
CASSLGNLQGRFTEAFF	TGCGCCAGCAGCTTGGGGAACCTACAGGGTAGGTTTACTGAAGCTTTCTTT	NA	TRBV5-1	NA	TRBJ1-1
CASNRGNHEQYF	TGTGCCAGCAACCGAGGGAACCACGAGCAGTACTTC	NA	TRBV28	once	TRBJ2-7
CASSPLLAGDNEQFF	TGCGCCAGCAGCCCATTACTAGCGGGGGACAATGAGCAGTTCTTC	TRBD2	TRBV5-1	NA	TRBJ2-1
CASSSRGLNTEAFF	TGTGCCAGCAGCTCGAGGGGGTTGAACACTGAAGCTTTCTTT	NA	TRBV7-2	few	TRBJ1-1
CASSQDPAVGTDTQYF	TGCGCCAGCAGCCAAGATCCAGCGGTGGGCACAGATACGCAGTATTTT	NA	TRBV4-3	NA	TRBJ2-3
CASSRTSGGSYNEQFF	TGTGCCAGCAGCCGGACTAGCGGGGGCAGCTACAATGAGCAGTTCTTC	TRBD2	TRBV27	NA	TRBJ2-1
CATAGGEKETQYF	TGTGCCACGGCGGGAGGGGAAAAAGAGACCCAGTACTTC	TRBD2	TRBV15	once	TRBJ2-5
CASSQGGGQNYGYTF	TGTGCCAGCAGCCAAGGGGGGGGTCAGAACTATGGCTACACCTTC	NA	TRBV11-2	NA	TRBJ1-2
CASSAPLADEQFF	TGTGCCAGCAGCGCGCCTCTGGCGGATGAGCAGTTCTTC	NA	TRBV5-4	NA	TRBJ2-1
CSVERASGNQFF	TGCAGCGTTGAGCGGGCTAGCGGGAATCAGTTCTTC	TRBD2	TRBV29-1	NA	TRBJ2-1
CASSARGRPEEKLFF	TGTGCCAGCAGCGCCAGGGGGCGCCCGGAGGAAAAACTGTTTTTT	TRBD1	TRBV7-2	NA	TRBJ1-4
CASSVTSGASTDTQYF	TGTGCCAGCAGTGTAACTAGCGGGGCGAGCACAGATACGCAGTATTTT	TRBD2	TRBV2	NA	TRBJ2-3
CASSLVQGREKLFF	TGTGCCAGCAGCTTAGTACAGGGTCGGGAAAAACTGTTTTTT	NA	TRBV11-2	NA	TRBJ1-4
CAITSGGRAGTDTQYF	TGTGCCATCACGAGTGGCGGGAGGGCCGGCACAGATACGCAGTATTTT	TRBD2	TRBV10-3	NA	TRBJ2-3
CASSFGGQGDEKLFF	TGTGCCAGCAGTTTCGGGGGACAGGGCGATGAAAAACTGTTTTTT	TRBD1	TRBV28	NA	TRBJ1-4
CASSRETSRFNEQFF	TGTGCCAGCAGCCGGGAGACTAGCAGGTTCAATGAGCAGTTCTTC	TRBD2	TRBV4-2	few	TRBJ2-1
CASSWTAQNTEAFF	TGTGCCAGCAGTTGGACAGCCCAGAACACTGAAGCTTTCTTT	NA	TRBV6-4	NA	TRBJ1-1
CASSPGSFYGYTF	TGTGCCAGCAGTCCCGGGAGCTTCTATGGCTACACCTTC	NA	TRBV6-6	NA	TRBJ1-2
CASRGKAGNSPLHF	TGTGCCAGCAGGGGGAAGGCAGGGAATTCACCCCTCCACTTT	NA	TRBV6-5	few	TRBJ1-6
CASSLESNQPQHF	TGTGCCAGCAGTCTAGAGAGTAATCAGCCCCAGCATTTT	NA	TRBV6-4	NA	TRBJ1-5
CASSLGEGGSMNTEAFF	TGTGCCAGCAGCTTAGGTGAAGGCGGCTCGATGAACACTGAAGCTTTCTTT	NA	TRBV7-9	NA	TRBJ1-1
CASSLRLAGEVDTQYF	TGCGCCAGCAGCCTGAGACTAGCGGGAGAAGTAGATACGCAGTATTTT	TRBD2	TRBV4-3	NA	TRBJ2-3
CASSPGTGYGYTF	TGTGCCAGCAGCCCCGGGACAGGCTATGGCTACACCTTC	TRBD1	TRBV7-3	NA	TRBJ1-2
CASSQDEGEADTQYF	TGTGCCAGCAGCCAAGATGAGGGGGAAGCAGATACGCAGTATTTT	NA	TRBV4-2	NA	TRBJ2-3
CASSLSGTGGRGYTF	TGTGCCAGCAGCTTGTCCGGGACAGGGGGCCGAGGCTACACCTTC	TRBD1	TRBV11-3	NA	TRBJ1-2
CASSPGQGTQPQHF	TGTGCCAGCAGTCCAGGACAGGGTACCCAGCCCCAGCATTTT	TRBD1	TRBV27	NA	TRBJ1-5
CASSSGQLVTNYGYTF	TGTGCCAGCAGTTCGGGACAGCTTGTGACTAACTATGGCTACACCTTC	TRBD1	TRBV27	few	TRBJ1-2
CASSVGQGLETQYF	TGTGCCAGCAGCGTAGGACAGGGGTTGGAGACCCAGTACTTC	TRBD1	TRBV9	once	TRBJ2-5
CAWRLSGYEKLFF	TGTGCCTGGAGGCTATCGGGGTACGAAAAACTGTTTTTT	NA	TRBV30	once	TRBJ1-4
CASSPDTSTNEKLFF	TGCGCCAGCAGCCCCGACACTTCAACTAATGAAAAACTGTTTTTT	NA	TRBV5-1	NA	TRBJ1-4
CASRTPGQGSYEQYF	TGTGCCAGCAGGACGCCGGGACAGGGATCGTACGAGCAGTACTTC	TRBD1	TRBV6-5	NA	TRBJ2-7
CASVGTSGRWSSYNEQFF	TGTGCCAGCGTAGGGACTAGCGGGAGATGGAGCTCCTACAATGAGCAGTTCTTC	TRBD2	TRBV7-9	NA	TRBJ2-1
CASSVGGKEGEQFF	TGTGCCAGCAGCGTAGGAGGGAAAGAGGGTGAGCAGTTCTTC	NA	TRBV9	NA	TRBJ2-1
CASSQDKDFPNQPQHF	TGCGCCAGCAGCCAAGATAAGGACTTTCCCAATCAGCCCCAGCATTTT	NA	TRBV4-3	once	TRBJ1-5
CASGSPGWAGADSYEQYF	TGTGCTAGTGGTTCCCCTGGATGGGCAGGGGCGGATAGCTACGAGCAGTACTTC	NA	TRBV12-5	NA	TRBJ2-7
CASSEHKWTSGTGEQFF	TGCGCCAGCAGCGAGCACAAGTGGACTAGCGGGACGGGTGAGCAGTTCTTC	TRBD2	TRBV4-3	NA	TRBJ2-1
CASSVDPQGLREQFF	TGTGCCAGCAGCGTAGACCCCCAGGGACTAAGGGAGCAGTTCTTC	TRBD2	TRBV9	NA	TRBJ2-1
CASSSTYNEKGYTF	TGTGCCAGCAGTTCAACCTATAACGAAAAAGGCTACACCTTC	NA	TRBV6-5	NA	TRBJ1-2
CAISEMSAATGRRRADTQYF	TGTGCCATCAGTGAGATGTCGGCGGCGACTGGCCGGAGACGCGCAGATACGCAGTATTTT	NA	TRBV10-3	few	TRBJ2-3
CASSLGGTPSREAFF	TGTGCCAGCAGCCTGGGGGGGACACCTTCAAGAGAAGCTTTCTTT	NA	TRBV27	once	TRBJ1-1